These T cell receptor beta chains were read from a single sample in a study of T cell responses to AZD1222 COVID-19 vaccine. The data were produced by immunoSEQ multiplex PCR, yet TCRdb's version contains in-frame clones alone and is incomplete. The sample records around 260,000 clones, 85% to 95% being singletons. Source: peripheral blood, taken on day 0 of AZD1222 vaccination. These receptors were obtained from an adult in good health. Both conserved end residues are part of each CDR3. For some rows the clone size is stated as once, few or many, or as a class when expanded; others skip it.

v_call	clone_size	cdr3_aa
TRBV3-1/TRBV3-2	-	CASSVSDYTEAFF
TRBV6-5	-	CASRVTGDLEAFF
TRBV6-5	-	CATSGGAGNEQFF
TRBV19	-	CASTVTTGLDSPLHF
TRBV27	-	CASSEPGLESDTQYF
TRBV6-5	-	CASRWGTAGSPLHF
TRBV5-1	-	CASSLAPERRGEKLFF
TRBV6-5	once	CASSYSTGSGFNGYTF
TRBV5-1	-	CASSPDMINYGYTF
TRBV4-3	-	CASSQENGNNYNEQFF
TRBV30	-	CAWSPGQGPYSNQPQHF
TRBV9	-	CASSAGGGPYNEQFF
TRBV2	-	CASSGKGGGDTGELFF
TRBV27	-	CASGQYNSPLHF
TRBV5-4	-	CASSPPTSGTQETQYF
TRBV9	few	CASSFTGTSEETQYF
TRBV24-1	once	CATTPDQYF
TRBV5-5	-	CASSQILAGTSTDTQYF
TRBV29-1	-	CSVGTTLEQYF
TRBV11-2	-	CASSLVLQGDEKLFF
TRBV29-1	-	CSVGGVYEQYF
TRBV7-6	-	CASSRTGSYNEQFF
TRBV6-1	few	CASSEALAGAGELFF
TRBV5-1	-	CASSDYYEQYF
TRBV27	-	CASSFGGSGYGYTF